The 13 T cell receptor beta chains below come from one sample, sequenced in a study of early T cells in non-severe SARS-CoV-2 infection. Each CDR3 protein gets one entry after TCRdb re-called the 5' RACE reads with MiXCR. The repertoire holds about 50,000 distinct CDR3 sequences, with approximately 10% as singletons. The specimen sequenced was whole blood. The receptors derive from an adult who was a healthcare worker with PCR-confirmed SARS-CoV-2 infection or an uninfected control (not recorded which).

The rearrangement uses TRBV20-1 and TRBJ2-3; 7 bases map to TRBD2. This CDR3 is 12 amino acids long. Germline CDR1 and CDR2: DFQATT and SNEGSKA (reference sequence). Trimming cost V 4 bases and J 14 bases; bases outside gene matches: 12. Here the CDR3 reads CSATSGQNQAYF. The CDR3 DNA follows: TGCAGTGCTACTAGCGGCCAAAACCAGGCGTATTTT.

This clonotype was detected ten times or more. This sequence joins TRBV11-2 and TRBJ2-2, with D perhaps assigned TRBD1 or TRBD2 (5 bases each). The CDR3 consists of 15 residues. Germline V CDR1 and CDR2: SGHAT, FQNNGV. Trimming cost V 0 bases and J 3 bases, with 8 bases left between them. The CDR3: CASSLEWGYTGELFF. The CDR3 DNA reads as TGTGCCAGCAGCTTAGAATGGGGGTACACCGGGGAGCTGTTTTTT.

The sample holds a few counts of this clonotype. The genes are TRBV20-1 and TRBJ1-1; TRBD1 matches at 9 bases. This CDR3 region has 16 residues. Germline V gene lookup returns CDR1 DFQATT and CDR2 SNEGSKA (reference sequence). V lost 5 bases, J lost 0 bases, and 10 bases stayed unmatched. CDR3 sequence: CSAGGGTGRMNTEAFF. The CDR3 DNA reads TGCAGTGCTGGAGGAGGGACAGGGAGGATGAACACTGAAGCTTTCTTT.

The chain joins TRBV20-1 to TRBJ1-1; D remains ambiguous. The V end was cut by 4 bases, the J end by 3 bases, with 12 bases between. Germline CDR1 and CDR2: DFQATT and SNEGSKA (reference sequence). The CDR3 consists of 13 residues. The CDR3 region is CSATAVSDTEAFF. In nucleotides, the CDR3 is TGCAGTGCTACGGCGGTCTCGGACACTGAAGCTTTCTTT.

This clonotype was seen at least ten times. The CDR3 is CASSPRGGRTDTQYF. CDR3 DNA sequence: TGTGCCAGCAGCCCCCGAGGCGGTCGCACAGATACGCAGTATTTT. The J gene is TRBJ2-3, the V gene TRBV7-9; no clear D. Germline CDR1 and CDR2: SEHNR and FQNEAQ (reference sequence). V was pared by 5 bases and J by 1 base, with 13 bases between. The CDR3 covers 15 residues.

This clonotype was counted many times. The chain has TRBV7-6 and TRBJ2-5, with 9 bases aligning to TRBD2. Germline loops: CDR1 SGHVS, CDR2 FNYEAQ. V trimming: 1 base; J trimming: 4 bases; junction bases outside the gene matches: 1. This CDR3 has 14 amino acids. The CDR3 loop reads CASSLGGRGETQYF. CDR3 nucleotide sequence: TGTGCCAGCAGCTTAGGCGGGAGGGGAGAGACCCAGTACTTC.

This clonotype was observed a handful of times. The rearrangement joins TRBV7-3 to TRBJ2-5; 9 bases are a match to TRBD2. This CDR3 region has 15 residues. The V segment lost 5 bases and the J segment 2 bases; nucleotides outside the gene matches: 6. Germline CDR1 is SGHTA and CDR2 is FQGTGA. CDR3 region: CASSLGTSLQETQYF. As DNA, the CDR3 is TGTGCCAGCAGCCTCGGGACTAGCCTGCAAGAGACCCAGTACTTC.

This clonotype was detected ten times or more. This chain links TRBV2 with TRBJ1-4; 7 bases fit TRBD1. The germline V gene has CDR1 SNHLY and CDR2 FYNNEI. J was trimmed by 2 bases and V by 11 bases; bases with no gene match: 5. The CDR3 runs to 13 residues. CDR3 loop: CAGATGTNEKLFF. CDR3 sequence (DNA): TGTGCCGGCGCGACAGGGACTAATGAAAAACTGTTTTTT. The complete variable domain, with remaining parts taken from reference TRBV2 and TRBJ1-4, reads EPEVTQTPSHQVTQMGQEVILRCVPISNHLYFYWYRQILGQKVEFLVSFYNNEISEKSEIFDDQFSVERPDGSNFTLKIRSTKLEDSAMYFCAGATGTNEKLFFGSGTQLSVL.

This chain uses TRBV6-2 or TRBV6-3 with TRBJ2-5, with unresolved D. Germline lookup yields CDR1 MNHEY and CDR2 SVGEGT. This CDR3 is built from 12 residues. The V gene lost 6 bases and the J gene lost 5 bases, with 10 bases spanning the gap. The CDR3 spells CASRSSTETQYF. The CDR3 DNA reads TGTGCCAGCAGGTCAAGCACGGAGACCCAGTACTTC.

This clonotype was observed many times. V gene TRBV6-5 combines with J gene TRBJ2-5; TRBD2 matches 8 bases. The CDR3 has 17 residues. V lost 0 bases to trimming and J lost 4 bases; unmatched junction nucleotides: 10. CDR1 and CDR2 (germline): MNHEY, SVGAGI. The CDR3 loop is CASSYSSFISGGETQYF. CDR3 coding DNA: TGTGCCAGCAGTTACTCCTCGTTTATCAGCGGGGGAGAGACCCAGTACTTC.

V gene TRBV29-1 combines with J gene TRBJ2-1; a possible D gene is TRBD1 (7 bases). The CDR3 runs 13 residues. The germline CDR1 and CDR2 sequences are SQVTM and ANQGSEA. The V and J ends lost 7 bases and 7 bases respectively, with 17 bases between them. CDR3: CSALNQGGNEQFF. The CDR3, as DNA: TGCAGCGCCCTGAATCAGGGGGGAAATGAGCAGTTCTTC.

This clonotype was observed many times. The V and J genes are TRBV6-5 and TRBJ2-3; D may be TRBD1 (6 bases). The V gene's germline CDR1 is MNHEY and CDR2 SVGAGI. The CDR3 length is 15 residues. V was pared by 0 bases and J by 5 bases, with 12 bases between. The CDR3 DNA reads TGTGCCAGCAGTTACTCCACAGGGACCCTAGATACGCAGTATTTT. Residues: CASSYSTGTLDTQYF.

This clonotype was observed at least ten times. One base away lies a much larger clone, so this may be a sequencing read error. The chain is built from TRBV12-3 or TRBV12-4 and TRBJ1-4, with 8 bases matching TRBD1. CDR3 length: 15 residues. V was pared by 8 bases and J by 9 bases, with 14 bases of the junction left unmatched. CDR3 amino acids: CASGQGSVLGKKLFF. Written as DNA, the CDR3 is TGTGCCAGCGGACAGGGTAGCGTTTTGGGGAAAAAACTGTTTTTT.